One and the same sample provided the 26 T cell receptor beta chains below, sequenced in a study of beta chain features in type 1 diabetes. Expressed TCRB transcripts got sequenced, as all isolated RNA was reverse transcribed. Sequencing was performed with immunoSEQ multiplex PCR; in TCRdb, only in-frame clones are kept and a portion is missing. The table lists about 220,000 clones, about a tenth of them singletons. Specimen: central memory CD4+ T cells from blood. Receptors originate from a man aged 18 to 29 in good health.

This clone was counted a few times. V is TRBV28 and J is TRBJ1-5, with 8 bases matching TRBD1. V shed 6 bases and J 5 bases; nucleotides not matched to a gene: 9. Germline V CDR1 and CDR2: MDHEN, SYDVKM. This CDR3 is built from 15 residues. The chain's CDR3 is CASSLPGGAYQPQHF. In DNA, the CDR3 is TGTGCCAGCAGCTTGCCAGGGGGCGCGTATCAGCCCCAGCATTTT. The variable domain in full, with the rest retrieved from reference TRBV28 and TRBJ1-5, is DVKVTQSSRYLVKRTGEKVFLECVQDMDHENMFWYRQDPGLGLRLIYFSYDVKMKEKGDIPEGYSVSREKKERFSLILESASTNQTSMYLCASSLPGGAYQPQHFGDGTRLSIL.

V usage is TRBV10-3 and J usage is TRBJ2-7; D is perhaps TRBD1 (5 bases). CDR3 length: 13 amino acids. The germline gives CDR1 ENHRY, CDR2 SYGVKD. V lost 11 bases to trimming and J lost 0 bases, with 14 bases between them. The CDR3, as DNA: TGTGCCGCCAGGGCCGATAGCTCCTACGAGCAGTACTTC. Its translation is CAARADSSYEQYF.

This clone was counted a few times. The V call is TRBV25-1, the J call TRBJ2-7; tentative D call: TRBD1 (5 bases). This CDR3 contains 13 residues. Deletions cut 4 bases from V and 3 bases from J, with 10 bases between. From germline, CDR1 is MGHDK and CDR2 SYGVNS. CDR3 protein: CASSAQGYYEQYF. The CDR3 region has the DNA TGTGCCAGCAGTGCCCAGGGTTACTACGAGCAGTACTTC.

The CDR3: CASSRDREGTEAFF. DNA of the CDR3: TGTGCCAGCAGCCGAGACAGGGAGGGCACTGAAGCTTTCTTT. The genes are TRBV14 and TRBJ1-1; 7 bases fit TRBD1. Trimming took 4 bases from V and 4 from J; bases not matched to a gene: 6. Germline V gene data show CDR1 as SGHDN and CDR2 as FVKESK. The CDR3 length is 14 residues.

The V and J genes are TRBV5-1 and TRBJ2-5; D uncertain. Germline CDR1 and CDR2: SGHRS and YFSETQ. V lost 3 bases, J lost 0 bases, and 6 bases lay in between. This CDR3 contains 13 residues. The CDR3 region has the DNA TGCGCCAGCAGCTCCACGGACCAAGAGACCCAGTACTTC. The encoded protein is CASSSTDQETQYF.

This clone has a handful of counts. This sequence joins TRBV5-1 and TRBJ2-1, with 8 bases identical to TRBD2. Losses at the gene ends were 4 bases for V and 5 bases for J; bases not matched to a gene: 11. This CDR3 region has 16 residues. CDR1 is SGHRS, CDR2 YFSETQ, per germline. This CDR3 reads CASSGGGTRSDNEQFF. Written as DNA, the CDR3 is TGCGCCAGCAGCGGGGGCGGGACTAGGTCGGACAATGAGCAGTTCTTC.

This clone was found a few times. This chain links TRBV6-1 with TRBJ1-2; D not certain. The CDR3 runs 11 residues. The ends were cut back, 7 bases at V and 4 bases at J, with 7 bases in the middle. CDR1 MNHNS and CDR2 SASEGT come from the germline V gene. CDR3 residues: CASTDGYGYTF. In DNA, the CDR3 is TGTGCCAGCACCGACGGCTATGGCTACACCTTC.

This clone has at least ten counts. J is TRBJ2-7 and V is TRBV7-2; 10 nucleotides align to TRBD2. The CDR3 sequence is 16 residues long. With V trimmed by 7 bases and J by 2 bases, 11 bases remained unmatched. CDR1 and CDR2 from the germline V gene are SGHTA and FQGNSA. In nucleotides, the CDR3 is TGTGCCAGCATCACAAGGACTAGCGGAGCTACCTACGAGCAGTACTTC. The encoded protein is CASITRTSGATYEQYF.

This chain links TRBV4-1 with TRBJ2-5, with TRBD1 matching over 8 bases. This CDR3 comprises 14 residues. The germline V gene encodes CDR1 MGHRA and CDR2 YSYEKL. J gave up 3 bases and V 3 bases, and 3 bases lay outside the gene matches. In DNA form, the CDR3 reads TGCGCCAGCAGCCATCTGACAGGGGAAGAGACCCAGTACTTC. Protein sequence: CASSHLTGEETQYF.

J is TRBJ2-5 and V is TRBV6-6, with TRBD1 as a possible D gene (8 bases). Trimming pared 6 bases from V and 9 bases from J, leaving 20 bases between. The germline CDR1 and CDR2 sequences are MNHNY and SVGAGI (reference sequence). This CDR3 comprises 14 residues. CDR3 bases: TGTGCCAGCAGCGGACAGGGATGGGGAGGGGCCCAGTACTTC. Encoded protein: CASSGQGWGGAQYF.

As for this clone: A far larger clone differs by one base, so this is likely a read error. The chain links TRBV29-1 to TRBJ1-1; a possible D gene is TRBD1 (6 bases). The V gene's germline CDR1 is SQVTM and CDR2 ANQGSEA. The CDR3 covers 13 residues. The CDR3: CIGQQGMNTEAFF. DNA for the CDR3: TGCATCGGACAACAGGGCATGAACACTGAAGCTTTCTTT.

V and J are TRBV10-3 and TRBJ2-3, with 9 bases matching TRBD1. The V gene's germline CDR1 is ENHRY and CDR2 SYGVKD. CDR3 length: 12 amino acids. V lost 10 bases to trimming and J lost 6 bases; unmatched junction nucleotides: 5. The CDR3, as DNA: TGTGCCACAAACAGGGGGCTGGATACGCAGTATTTT. It yields the protein CATNRGLDTQYF.

CDR3 loop: CSGRQGASEKLFF. The CDR3 region has the DNA TGCAGCGGTAGACAGGGGGCATCGGAAAAACTGTTTTTT. The rearrangement joins TRBV29-1 to TRBJ1-4; 10 positions agree with TRBD1. This CDR3 has 13 residues. CDR1 SQVTM and CDR2 ANQGSEA come from the germline V gene. The J segment lost 8 bases and the V segment lost 7 bases, leaving 7 bases of the junction unmatched.

This clone was detected only a few times. This chain joins TRBV7-9 and TRBJ2-7; 11 bases are a match to TRBD2. After removal of 1 base from V and 2 bases from J, the junction contained 10 bases not matched to a gene. This CDR3 comprises 18 residues. CDR1 is SEHNR, CDR2 FQNEAQ, per germline (reference sequence). The CDR3 nucleotides are TGTGCCAGCAGCTTAGGTGCTAGCGGGAGGACCTCTCCCTACGAGCAGTACTTC. Translated, it gives CASSLGASGRTSPYEQYF.

The V and J genes are TRBV14 and TRBJ2-3; TRBD2 might be the D (5 bases). Trimming left V 1 base short and J 5 bases short, with 10 bases between. Germline V gene sequence: CDR1 SGHDN, CDR2 FVKESK. The CDR3 is 14 residues long. The CDR3 loop is CASSQGGFIDTQYF. CDR3 DNA: TGTGCCAGCAGCCAAGGCGGGTTCATAGATACGCAGTATTTT.

This clone was seen more than once but under ten times. V is TRBV10-3 and J is TRBJ2-5; D is possibly TRBD1 or TRBD2 (5 bases each). V lost 2 bases and J 3 bases, leaving 7 bases between the germline ends. The length of the CDR3 is 13 residues. CDR1 is ENHRY, CDR2 SYGVKD, per germline. The CDR3 loop is CAISERGEETQYF. The CDR3 bases are TGTGCCATCAGTGAGCGAGGGGAAGAGACCCAGTACTTC.

This clone has only a few counts. The chain couples TRBV7-2 to TRBJ2-5, with a possible D match to TRBD2 (5 bases). Germline V gene lookup returns CDR1 SGHTA and CDR2 FQGNSA. V was cut by 2 bases and J by 4 bases, with 11 bases left in between. This CDR3 comprises 14 residues. This CDR3 reads CASSLRLSGETQYF. DNA of the CDR3: TGTGCCAGCAGCTTAAGGTTAAGCGGAGAGACCCAGTACTTC.

The rearrangement uses TRBV7-8 and TRBJ2-7; tentatively, D is TRBD2 (5 bases). The V and J ends lost 5 bases and 10 bases respectively, with 15 bases between them. The CDR3 contains 12 residues. Germline assignment: CDR1 SGHVS and CDR2 FQNEAQ. CDR3 sequence: CASSPLLRGQYF. The CDR3 DNA sequence: TGTGCCAGCAGCCCCCTCCTCCGGGGACAGTACTTC. The entire variable domain, with the rest obtained from reference TRBV7-8 and TRBJ2-7, is as follows: GAGVSQSPRYKVAKRGQDVALRCDPISGHVSLFWYQQALGQGPEFLTYFQNEAQLDKSGLPSDRFFAERPEGSVSTLKIQRTQQEDSAVYLCASSPLLRGQYFGPGTRLTVT.

The rearrangement joins TRBV2 to TRBJ2-1; 7 nucleotides match TRBD1. Trimming at V came to 2 bases and at J to 6 bases, leaving 10 bases not matched to a gene. CDR3 length equals 16 residues. Germline V gene lookup returns CDR1 SNHLY and CDR2 FYNNEI. DNA of the CDR3: TGTGCCAGCAGTGAAAGGGGGCCCACAACTGGCAATGAGCAGTTCTTC. Protein sequence: CASSERGPTTGNEQFF.

This chain links TRBV25-1 with TRBJ2-1, with 7 bases fitting TRBD2. The CDR3 length is 14 residues. Unmatched junction bases numbered 10, after V lost 5 bases and J lost 9 bases. The germline gives CDR1 MGHDK, CDR2 SYGVNS. In DNA form, the CDR3 reads TGTGCCAGCAGTCCTAGCGGCCTCTCCTTTGAGCAGTTCTTC. Its protein is CASSPSGLSFEQFF.

The chain recombines TRBV4-3 with TRBJ2-5; no reliable D call. The V end lost 5 bases, the J end lost 1 base, and 8 bases lay between the germline ends. The CDR3 has 13 amino acids. Germline V gives CDR1 LGHNA, CDR2 YSLEER. Written as DNA, the CDR3 is TGCGCCAGCAGCTCAGGCAGCCAAGAGACCCAGTACTTC. This sequence encodes CASSSGSQETQYF.

This chain uses TRBV9 with TRBJ2-3, with TRBD1 matching 7 bases. This CDR3 is 16 amino acids long. Germline V gives CDR1 SGDLS, CDR2 YYNGEE. Trimming cost V 0 bases and J 2 bases; bases outside gene matches: 6. The CDR3 bases are TGTGCCAGCAGCGTAGTACAGGGGCTTTCCACAGATACGCAGTATTTT. It specifies CASSVVQGLSTDTQYF.

V gene TRBV27 combines with J gene TRBJ2-7, with D perhaps matching TRBD2 (6 bases). The CDR3 runs to 14 residues. CDR1 is MNHEY, CDR2 SMNVEV, per germline (reference sequence). Trimming removed 5 bases at V and 0 bases at J, with 11 bases between. This CDR3 is CASSIGTRSYEQYF. Here the CDR3 DNA reads TGTGCCAGCAGTATTGGGACTCGCTCCTACGAGCAGTACTTC.

V and J are TRBV2 and TRBJ2-1; 9 bases agree with TRBD2. The CDR3 consists of 16 residues. Germline V gives CDR1 SNHLY, CDR2 FYNNEI. The V segment lost 4 bases and the J segment 2 bases; nucleotides outside the gene matches: 6. This chain's CDR3 is CASSVVAGVTYNEQFF. The DNA of the CDR3 is TGTGCCAGCAGTGTGGTAGCGGGAGTAACCTACAATGAGCAGTTCTTC. Variable domain in full (rest from reference TRBV2 and TRBJ2-1): EPEVTQTPSHQVTQMGQEVILRCVPISNHLYFYWYRQILGQKVEFLVSFYNNEISEKSEIFDDQFSVERPDGSNFTLKIRSTKLEDSAMYFCASSVVAGVTYNEQFFGPGTRLTVL.

This clone was recorded at least ten times. The CDR3 DNA reads TGTGCCAGCAGCCTGGTGGGACATTCCTACCAAGAGACCCAGTACTTC. It codes for CASSLVGHSYQETQYF. The chain links TRBV28 to TRBJ2-5, with D possibly TRBD1 on 6 matching bases. The CDR3 extends over 16 amino acids. The V gene lost 6 bases and the J gene lost 0 bases, with 17 bases spanning the gap. Germline V lookup: CDR1 MDHEN, CDR2 SYDVKM.

V is TRBV20-1 and J is TRBJ1-1, with TRBD1 matching over 8 bases. This CDR3 has 11 residues. After removal of 5 bases from V and 11 bases from J, the junction contained 7 bases not matched to a gene. Germline values: CDR1 DFQATT, CDR2 SNEGSKA (reference sequence). The chain's CDR3 is CSASGGQRAFF. The CDR3 DNA reads TGCAGTGCTTCAGGGGGCCAGAGGGCTTTCTTT.